Shown below are 30 T cell receptor beta chains from a single sample sequenced in a study of blood T cell repertoires in COVID-19. Sequenced by immunoSEQ multiplex PCR; TCRdb stores in-frame clones only, minus some. The sample holds tens of thousands of clones, over 75% seen once. Input material: peripheral blood. These receptor sequences come from a woman older than 75 with acute or convalescent COVID-19.

The chain combines TRBV10-1 with TRBJ2-3, with D possibly matching TRBD1 (6 bases). With 6 bases removed from V and 4 bases from J, the gap between germline ends came to 14 bases. Germline CDR1 reads WNHNN; CDR2 reads SYGVQD (reference sequence). The CDR3 length is 14 residues. In DNA form, the CDR3 reads TGCGCCAGCAGGCGCACAGGGTTCCCAGATACGCAGTATTTT. Translation gives CASRRTGFPDTQYF.

The count of this clone is one. CDR3 sequence reads: CASSWSGGGRDTQYF. In DNA form, the CDR3 reads TGTGCCAGCAGTTGGAGCGGGGGGGGCAGAGATACGCAGTATTTT. This rearrangement joins TRBV6-2 or TRBV6-3 to TRBJ2-3; 10 bases agree with TRBD2. This CDR3 spans 15 amino acids. Per germline, CDR1 MNHEY and CDR2 SVGEGT. The trim removed 4 bases at V and 5 bases at J, leaving 6 bases unmatched.

The genes are TRBV19 and TRBJ1-3; D is possibly TRBD1 (5 bases). Germline CDR1 is LNHDA and CDR2 is SQIVND (reference sequence). This CDR3 spans 18 amino acids. V was shortened by 3 bases and J by 0 bases, with 18 bases between the two germline ends. The CDR3 here is CASSILAGFLSSGNTIYF. CDR3 nucleotide sequence: TGTGCCAGTAGTATTTTGGCAGGGTTTCTCAGCTCTGGAAACACCATATATTTT.

V usage is TRBV10-3 and J usage is TRBJ1-1; D gene ambiguous. CDR1 is ENHRY, CDR2 SYGVKD, per germline. CDR3 length: 11 residues. Trimming took 1 base from V and 8 from J, leaving 5 bases between them. DNA for the CDR3: TGTGCCATCAGTGAGTTTAGAGAAGCTTTCTTT. Translation: CAISEFREAFF.

The V and J genes are TRBV7-2 and TRBJ2-1; no definite D call. Germline CDR1 and CDR2: SGHTA and FQGNSA. The germline V and J ends were trimmed by 3 bases and 8 bases, with 8 bases remaining between them. The CDR3 loop spans 12 amino acids. CDR3 bases: TGTGCCAGCAGCTTGTCAGTGGATGAGCAGTTCTTC. It codes for CASSLSVDEQFF.

This chain uses TRBV4-2 with TRBJ1-2; TRBD1 matches 10 bases. Looked up from germline, CDR1 is LGHNA and CDR2 is YNFKEQ. The V and J ends lost 0 bases and 4 bases, in that order; junction bases with no gene match: 5. This CDR3 region has 16 residues. CDR3 sequence reads: CASSQEGTGASYGYTF. CDR3 sequence (DNA): TGTGCCAGCAGCCAAGAAGGGACAGGGGCGTCCTATGGCTACACCTTC.

In nucleotides, the CDR3 is TGTGCCATCAGTGTGGGACAGGGCAGAAACACCATATATTTT. This gives the protein CAISVGQGRNTIYF. The chain carries TRBV10-3 and TRBJ1-3; TRBD1 aligns across 9 bases. V shed 4 bases and J 5 bases; nucleotides not matched to a gene: 3. There are 14 residues in the CDR3. The V gene's germline CDR1 is ENHRY and CDR2 SYGVKD.

V usage is TRBV6-5 and J usage is TRBJ2-4, with D unresolved. The V gene's germline CDR1 is MNHEY and CDR2 SVGAGI. This CDR3 contains 14 residues. V gave up 7 bases and J gave up 0 bases, with 10 bases separating them. The CDR3 DNA is TGTGCCAGCATCCTATTCCTAGCCAAAAACATTCAGTACTTC. Protein sequence: CASILFLAKNIQYF.

This clone was counted a single time. The rearrangement joins TRBV18 to TRBJ2-2; TRBD2 matches at 11 bases. V shed 8 bases, J shed 6 bases, and the junction held 11 bases outside the gene matches. Germline CDR1 KGHSH, CDR2 LQKENI. The CDR3 spans 16 residues. The CDR3: CASTPDRLAGSGELFF. CDR3 bases: TGTGCCAGCACGCCTGATAGACTAGCGGGATCCGGGGAGCTGTTTTTT.

CDR3 nucleotide sequence: TGTGCCAGCAGTTCCAGGGTGAGCTCCTACAATGAGCAGTTCTTC. Protein: CASSSRVSSYNEQFF. This chain links TRBV6-6 with TRBJ2-1; D is possibly TRBD1 (5 bases). Per the germline V gene, CDR1 is MNHNY and CDR2 is SVGAGI (reference sequence). The CDR3 has 15 residues. Trimming shortened V by 4 bases and J by 0 bases, and 10 bases separated the two germline ends.

The chain employs TRBV7-9 and TRBJ2-3, with D maybe TRBD1 (5 bases). The V and J ends lost 5 bases and 1 base respectively, with 16 bases between them. Germline values: CDR1 SEHNR, CDR2 FQNEAQ (reference sequence). CDR3 size: 16 residues. The CDR3: CASSELSLGGTDTQYF. In DNA form, the CDR3 reads TGTGCCAGCAGCGAACTTTCTTTAGGGGGCACAGATACGCAGTATTTT.

This chain uses TRBV5-5 with TRBJ1-5, with D maybe TRBD1 (5 bases). CDR1 is SGHKS, CDR2 YYEKEE, per germline (reference sequence). CDR3 length equals 13 residues. V dropped 1 base and J dropped 5 bases, with 7 bases sitting between them. CDR3 sequence: CASSLQGDQPQHF. Here the CDR3 DNA reads TGTGCCAGCAGCTTGCAAGGGGATCAGCCCCAGCATTTT.

This clone was seen a few times. The chain couples TRBV10-3 to TRBJ1-2, with TRBD1 as a possible D gene (5 bases). V was cut by 10 bases and J by 5 bases, with 26 bases left in between. The CDR3 runs to 16 residues. Germline CDR1 is ENHRY and CDR2 is SYGVKD. CDR3 sequence: CATHEAGLSGRYGYTF. The CDR3 nucleotides read TGTGCCACCCATGAGGCGGGACTCTCCGGGAGGTATGGCTACACCTTC.

The V and J genes are TRBV5-1 and TRBJ1-2; 10 positions agree with TRBD1. Looked up from germline, CDR1 is SGHRS and CDR2 is YFSETQ. CDR3 size: 17 residues. The junction had 9 bases not matched to a gene; V was cut back by 0 bases and J by 4 bases. The CDR3 reads CASSLALTGGISYGYTF. In DNA, the CDR3 is TGCGCCAGCAGCTTGGCGCTGACAGGGGGCATCAGCTATGGCTACACCTTC.

J is TRBJ1-2 and V is TRBV3-1 (or the pseudogene TRBV3-2); TRBD1 aligns across 12 bases. The V gene's germline CDR1 is LGHDT and CDR2 YNNKEL (reference sequence). This CDR3 region has 13 residues. V dropped 3 bases and J dropped 9; count of bases not matched to a gene: 2. For the CDR3, the DNA is TGTGCCAGCAGCCAGGGACAGGGGGCTCGCTACACCTTC. Its protein is CASSQGQGARYTF.

The chain links TRBV5-1 to TRBJ2-3; D might be TRBD2 (6 bases). The CDR3 sequence is 15 residues long. Germline CDR1 reads SGHRS; CDR2 reads YFSETQ. Trimming cost V 4 bases and J 4 bases, with 16 bases left between them. The chain's CDR3 is CASSPPAGMADTQYF. The CDR3 DNA is TGCGCCAGCAGCCCCCCGGCGGGGATGGCAGATACGCAGTATTTT.

The J gene is TRBJ2-3, the V gene TRBV7-3, with 7 bases fitting TRBD2. Looked up from germline, CDR1 is SGHTA and CDR2 is FQGTGA. Germline trimming cut 5 bases from V and 4 bases from J; bases unmatched to any gene: 15. The CDR3 is 17 amino acids. CDR3 DNA: TGTGCCAGCAGCGCGCGCGGGGGACTGACCCCGGCAGATACGCAGTATTTT. Its translation: CASSARGGLTPADTQYF.

This sequence joins TRBV5-1 and TRBJ2-1; a weak D match, TRBD1 (6 bases). Deletions cut 4 bases from V and 2 bases from J, with 13 bases between. The germline V gene has CDR1 SGHRS and CDR2 YFSETQ. The CDR3 covers 15 residues. CDR3 residues: CASSMTGQPYNEQFF. The DNA for the CDR3 is TGCGCCAGCAGCATGACCGGACAGCCCTACAATGAGCAGTTCTTC. Looking up the rest from reference TRBV5-1 and TRBJ2-1 gives the full variable domain: KAGVTQTPRYLIKTRGQQVTLSCSPISGHRSVSWYQQTPGQGLQFLFEYFSETQRNKGNFPGRFSGRQFSNSRSEMNVSTLELGDSALYLCASSMTGQPYNEQFFGPGTRLTVL.

The chain uses TRBV19 and TRBJ1-5; 8 bases match TRBD1. V lost 3 bases, J lost 7 bases, and 8 bases stayed unmatched. This CDR3 has 15 amino acids. Germline V gives CDR1 LNHDA, CDR2 SQIVND (reference sequence). CDR3 in DNA: TGTGCCAGTAGTATTCTACACAGGGGGGAGCAGCCCCAGCATTTT. Amino acids: CASSILHRGEQPQHF.

The chain couples TRBV5-1 to TRBJ2-3; 10 nucleotides agree with TRBD1. V shed 3 bases, J shed 8 bases, and the junction held 9 bases outside the gene matches. Germline V gives CDR1 SGHRS, CDR2 YFSETQ. The CDR3 spans 15 residues. The CDR3 region is CASSSGDRGLGTQYF. As DNA, the CDR3 is TGCGCCAGCAGCTCGGGGGACAGGGGATTGGGTACGCAGTATTTT.

This chain joins TRBV6-2 or TRBV6-3 and TRBJ2-7; 10 nucleotides agree with TRBD1. The V and J ends lost 4 bases and 5 bases, in that order; junction bases with no gene match: 8. Germline V gives CDR1 MNHEY, CDR2 SVGEGT. The CDR3 spans 15 residues. The CDR3 bases are TGTGCCAGCAGTTGGTTCGGACAGGGGGGCGACGAGCAGTACTTC. The encoded protein is CASSWFGQGGDEQYF.

J is TRBJ2-3 and V is TRBV5-1; weak D call: TRBD2 (5 bases). Germline CDR1 is SGHRS and CDR2 is YFSETQ. Trimming took 0 bases from V and 1 from J, leaving 9 bases between them. CDR3 length equals 15 residues. The CDR3 nucleotides read TGCGCCAGCAGCTTGGATAGCGTTGGCACAGATACGCAGTATTTT. Residues: CASSLDSVGTDTQYF.

The genes are TRBV6-5 and TRBJ1-2, with 7 bases fitting TRBD1. Germline V CDR1 and CDR2: MNHEY, SVGAGI. The CDR3 is made up of 14 amino acids. The ends lost 7 bases at V and 8 bases at J; junction bases unmatched: 13. CDR3 bases: TGTGCCAGCAACCCCTTGACAGGGATTGGAGGCTACACCTTC. Protein: CASNPLTGIGGYTF.

The V and J genes are TRBV6-5 and TRBJ2-3, with 7 bases identical to TRBD2. V gave up 7 bases and J gave up 4 bases; unmatched junction bases: 5. Germline V gives CDR1 MNHEY, CDR2 SVGAGI. This CDR3 contains 13 residues. The chain's CDR3 is CASKAGSPDTQYF. The CDR3, as DNA: TGTGCCAGCAAAGCGGGGTCCCCAGATACGCAGTATTTT.

V is TRBV6-4 and J is TRBJ1-2; a weak D match, TRBD1 (6 bases). The CDR3 extends over 13 amino acids. Looked up from germline, CDR1 is MRHNA and CDR2 is SNTAGT. V shed 3 bases and J shed 5 bases, with 10 bases lying between them. The CDR3 nucleotides are TGTGCCAGCAGTGAGGGGGCTGGGTATGGCTACACCTTC. Protein: CASSEGAGYGYTF.

The chain is built from TRBV6-5 and TRBJ1-3, with TRBD1 matching over 7 bases. Germline V CDR1 and CDR2: MNHEY, SVGAGI. V was pared by 3 bases and J by 1 base, with 3 bases of the junction left unmatched. The CDR3 contains 15 residues. The CDR3 protein is CASSYGTDSGNTIYF. The CDR3 nucleotides read TGTGCCAGCAGTTATGGGACAGATTCTGGAAACACCATATATTTT.

The chain couples TRBV27 to TRBJ2-7; D not resolved. V gave up 8 bases and J gave up 2 bases, with 13 bases separating them. From germline, CDR1 is MNHEY and CDR2 SMNVEV (reference sequence). This CDR3 region has 13 residues. This chain's CDR3 is CASAARPAYEQYF. In nucleotides, the CDR3 is TGTGCCAGCGCCGCCAGGCCCGCCTACGAGCAGTACTTC.

The CDR3 loop is CASSPPTGSATQNTGELFF. The CDR3 DNA reads TGTGCCAGCAGCCCCCCGACAGGGTCCGCCACCCAGAACACCGGGGAGCTGTTTTTT. The J gene is TRBJ2-2, the V gene TRBV9; 7 positions match TRBD1. The CDR3 consists of 19 residues. With V trimmed by 4 bases and J by 1 base, 16 bases remained unmatched. Per germline, CDR1 SGDLS and CDR2 YYNGEE.

The gene calls are TRBV27 and TRBJ2-3; D perhaps matches TRBD1 (5 bases). With 2 bases removed from V and 2 bases from J, the gap between germline ends came to 11 bases. CDR1 and CDR2 from the germline V gene are MNHEY and SMNVEV (reference sequence). This CDR3 contains 15 residues. CDR3: CASSLVLDNTDTQYF. The CDR3 DNA follows: TGTGCCAGCAGTTTAGTCTTGGACAACACAGATACGCAGTATTTT.

This rearrangement joins TRBV19 to TRBJ2-7; D not certain. Trimming stripped 1 base from V and 0 bases from J, with 7 bases between. The germline gives CDR1 LNHDA, CDR2 SQIVND (reference sequence). The CDR3 is 14 amino acids. The CDR3 bases are TGTGCCAGTAGTATAGTGCACAGCTCCTACGAGCAGTACTTC. It yields the protein CASSIVHSSYEQYF.